The sequence of this T cell receptor (beta chain) was determined in a study of blood T cell repertoires in COVID-19. Study in general: From T cells, B-cell-depleted T cells, or PBMCs came the material, which was cDNA or gDNA.

Participants reported their clinical history, and cohort assignment relied on those reports. J lost 9 bases, V lost 6 bases, and 16 bases had no gene match. The V gene's germline CDR1 is MNHEY and CDR2 SMNVEV (reference sequence). This CDR3 contains 16 residues. Assay: immunoSEQ multiplex PCR; the TCRdb copy retains only in-frame clones and omits some. The repertoire holds some 340,000 clones, with around 87% as singletons. This sequence was found in a woman in her 30s who had recovered from COVID-19. The chain is built from TRBV27 and TRBJ2-1; 8 positions agree with TRBD1. Sequencing was carried out using PBMCs or T cells enriched from blood (not recorded which). Here the CDR3 reads CASSQTARGQVGEQFF. CDR3 DNA: TGTGCCAGCAGCCAGACGGCCAGGGGGCAAGTTGGTGAGCAGTTCTTC.